This entry features one TCR beta chain sequence. Original analysis: Reference gene primer amplification yielded estimated nucleated cell counts. Data came from immunoSEQ multiplex PCR; TCRdb stores just in-frame clones and leaves some out. V, J and clone size are those of that table, while D and trimming were read from the DNA. The sample includes under 95,000 clones, 70% to 90% of them seen just once. The data were obtained in a study of blood T cell repertoires in COVID-19. Across the whole study: Sites across the United States, Italy and Spain contributed samples from acute and convalescent COVID-19. Sources were T cells, B-cell-depleted T cells, or PBMCs; the material itself was cDNA or gDNA.

V was pared by 0 bases and J by 4 bases, with 11 bases between. Germline lookup yields CDR1 GTSNPN and CDR2 SVGIG (reference sequence). The CDR3 covers 14 residues. Input material: peripheral blood. This clonotype was obtained from a human donor in a cohort sampled during active COVID-19. This chain uses TRBV30 with TRBJ2-3; the D gene is possibly TRBD1 (5 bases). The chain's CDR3 is CAWSVGRAADTQYF. In nucleotides, the CDR3 is TGTGCCTGGAGTGTAGGCAGGGCGGCAGATACGCAGTATTTT.